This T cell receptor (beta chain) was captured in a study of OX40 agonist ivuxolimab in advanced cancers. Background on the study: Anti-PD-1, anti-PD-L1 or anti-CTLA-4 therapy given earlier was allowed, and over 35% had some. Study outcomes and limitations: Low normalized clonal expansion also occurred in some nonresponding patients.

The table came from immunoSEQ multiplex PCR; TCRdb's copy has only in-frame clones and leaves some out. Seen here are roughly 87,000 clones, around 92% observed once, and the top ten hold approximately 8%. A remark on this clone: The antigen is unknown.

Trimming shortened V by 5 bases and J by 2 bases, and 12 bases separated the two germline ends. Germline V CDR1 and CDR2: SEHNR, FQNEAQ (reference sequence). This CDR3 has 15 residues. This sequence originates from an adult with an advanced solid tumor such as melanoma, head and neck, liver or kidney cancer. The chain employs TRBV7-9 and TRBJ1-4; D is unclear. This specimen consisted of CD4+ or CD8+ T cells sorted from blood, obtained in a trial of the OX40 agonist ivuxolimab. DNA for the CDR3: TGTGCCAGCAGCAAAAGGGCAGATACTAATGAAAAACTGTTTTTT. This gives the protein CASSKRADTNEKLFF.